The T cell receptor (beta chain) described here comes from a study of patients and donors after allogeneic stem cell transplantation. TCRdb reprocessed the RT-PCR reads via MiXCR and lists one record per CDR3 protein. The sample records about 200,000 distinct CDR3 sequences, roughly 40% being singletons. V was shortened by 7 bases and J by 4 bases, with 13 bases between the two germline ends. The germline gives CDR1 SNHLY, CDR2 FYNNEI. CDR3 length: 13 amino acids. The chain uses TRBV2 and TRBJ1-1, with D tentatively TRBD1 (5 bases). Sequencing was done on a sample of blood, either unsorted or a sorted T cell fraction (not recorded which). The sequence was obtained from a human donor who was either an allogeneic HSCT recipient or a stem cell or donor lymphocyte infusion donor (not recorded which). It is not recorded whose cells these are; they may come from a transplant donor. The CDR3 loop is CASTRDEGTEAFF. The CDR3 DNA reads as TGTGCCAGCACCCGGGACGAGGGCACTGAAGCTTTCTTT. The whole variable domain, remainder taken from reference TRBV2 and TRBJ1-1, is EPEVTQTPSHQVTQMGQEVILRCVPISNHLYFYWYRQILGQKVEFLVSFYNNEISEKSEIFDDQFSVERPDGSNFTLKIRSTKLEDSAMYFCASTRDEGTEAFFGQGTRLTVV.